This is a list of T cell receptor beta chains from one sample in a study of CD8+ T cells in alopecia areata. Profiling relied on immunoSEQ multiplex PCR, and the TCRdb table lists in-frame clones only, not all of them. Seen here are 60,000 to 85,000 clones, about 30% observed once, and the top ten hold just under 15%. Sequenced here: CD8+ T cells sorted from blood, sampled at week 4, from a patient treated with tofacitinib. Source of these receptors: a human donor with alopecia areata. The CDR3 runs from the conserved cysteine through the conserved F or W. The order of the fields is V gene, clone size, D gene, J gene, CDR3 protein, CDR3 DNA. D genes are given only for firm matches. The size entry is marked missing in some rows and otherwise reads once, few, many or a size class.

TRBV11-2	-	-	TRBJ2-1	CASYHPGKDEQFF	TGTGCCAGCTATCATCCGGGTAAGGATGAGCAGTTCTTC
TRBV27	-	-	TRBJ1-5	CACGYSNQPQHF	TGTGCCTGCGGGTATAGCAATCAGCCCCAGCATTTT
TRBV30	-	TRBD1	TRBJ1-1	CASDGQGVLDTEAFF	TGTGCCTCGGATGGGCAGGGGGTTTTGGACACTGAAGCTTTCTTT
TRBV7-9	-	-	TRBJ2-1	CASSLDSGAVEQFF	TGTGCCAGCAGCTTAGATAGTGGGGCGGTCGAGCAGTTCTTC
TRBV6-1	few	TRBD2	TRBJ2-7	CASSEARGGLSYEQYF	TGTGCCAGCAGTGAAGCGCGCGGGGGGCTCTCCTACGAGCAGTACTTC
TRBV29-1	few	TRBD1	TRBJ1-1	CSGRQGSSTEAFF	TGCAGCGGTCGACAGGGGTCGAGCACTGAAGCTTTCTTT
TRBV28	few	TRBD1	TRBJ2-7	CASSGTGTVGEQYF	TGTGCCAGCAGTGGGACAGGGACTGTCGGCGAGCAGTACTTC
TRBV10-3	-	TRBD2	TRBJ2-1	CAISEPSAGASHEQFF	TGTGCCATCAGTGAGCCCTCAGCGGGAGCGTCCCATGAGCAGTTCTTC
TRBV29-1	-	TRBD2	TRBJ2-1	CSVGVAGSYNEQFF	TGCAGCGTGGGAGTAGCGGGGTCGTACAATGAGCAGTTCTTC
TRBV2	few	-	TRBJ2-1	CASTASGDEQFF	TGTGCCAGTACCGCCTCAGGGGATGAGCAGTTCTTC
TRBV29-1	-	-	TRBJ2-4	CSVRDNIQYF	TGCAGCGTTAGGGACAACATTCAGTACTTC
TRBV14	-	TRBD2	TRBJ2-4	CASSRGLAGDIQYF	TGTGCCAGCAGCCGGGGACTAGCGGGAGACATTCAGTACTTC
TRBV5-4	once	-	TRBJ2-7	CATTPGHTYEQYF	TGTGCCACTACACCGGGACACACCTACGAGCAGTACTTC
TRBV25-1	-	TRBD1	TRBJ2-5	CARPGQDKQETQYF	TGTGCCAGACCAGGACAGGATAAGCAAGAGACCCAGTACTTC
TRBV2	few	-	TRBJ2-7	CASSGLLSVSAYEQYF	TGTGCCAGCAGTGGTTTGTTATCGGTATCCGCCTACGAGCAGTACTTC
TRBV5-4	few	TRBD2	TRBJ2-1	CASSLGLAGEGFNEQFF	TGTGCCAGCAGCTTGGGGCTAGCGGGAGAGGGCTTCAATGAGCAGTTCTTC
TRBV9	few	TRBD1	TRBJ2-7	CASSPGLQGEYEQYF	TGTGCCAGCAGCCCAGGTCTACAGGGGGAGTACGAGCAGTACTTC
TRBV7-2	few	-	TRBJ2-7	CASSLDLHTNYEQYF	TGTGCCAGCAGCCTAGACCTCCATACAAATTACGAGCAGTACTTC
TRBV29-1	-	TRBD1	TRBJ2-7	CSVEDKGQGVYEQYF	TGCAGCGTTGAAGATAAGGGACAGGGGGTCTACGAGCAGTACTTC
TRBV6-5	-	TRBD1	TRBJ1-2	CASRGQGALGYTF	TGTGCCAGCAGAGGACAGGGGGCGCTTGGCTACACCTTC
TRBV30	-	-	TRBJ1-1	CAWSENLNTEAFF	TGTGCCTGGAGTGAAAACTTGAACACTGAAGCTTTCTTT
TRBV7-9	-	-	TRBJ2-7	CASSGEGLLSSYEQYF	TGTGCCAGCAGCGGAGAGGGGCTCTTGAGCTCCTACGAGCAGTACTTC
TRBV28	few	-	TRBJ2-5	CASSLILITGHQAQYF	TGTGCCAGCAGTTTGATTCTCATCACCGGGCATCAAGCCCAGTACTTC
TRBV29-1	-	-	TRBJ2-1	CSTSTNEQFF	TGCAGCACCTCGACGAATGAGCAGTTCTTC
TRBV14	-	-	TRBJ2-3	CASSQEIRGTQYF	TGTGCCAGCAGCCAAGAAATACGGGGGACGCAGTATTTT
TRBV9	-	TRBD2	TRBJ2-1	CASSRESGRLEDEQFF	TGTGCCAGCAGCCGAGAGAGCGGGAGGCTGGAGGATGAGCAGTTCTTC
TRBV29-1	-	-	TRBJ1-2	CSVDGSYGYTF	TGCAGCGTTGATGGGAGCTATGGCTACACCTTC
TRBV25-1	few	-	TRBJ2-7	CASSVAYEQYF	TGTGCCAGCAGTGTGGCCTACGAGCAGTACTTC
TRBV9	-	-	TRBJ1-2	CASSVVSAKGYTF	TGTGCCAGCAGCGTAGTGTCGGCGAAGGGCTACACCTTC
TRBV29-1	-	-	TRBJ2-2	CSVGQSTGELFF	TGCAGCGTTGGACAGTCCACCGGGGAGCTGTTTTTT
TRBV15	-	-	TRBJ1-5	CATKTGNQPQHF	TGTGCCACCAAGACAGGCAATCAGCCCCAGCATTTT
TRBV5-1	-	TRBD1	TRBJ1-1	CASSTRQGSNTEAFF	TGCGCCAGCAGCACCCGACAGGGATCGAACACTGAAGCTTTCTTT
TRBV7-9	-	-	TRBJ2-5	CASSDRQPQETQYF	TGTGCCAGCAGCGATCGACAGCCCCAAGAGACCCAGTACTTC
TRBV11-2	-	-	TRBJ2-7	CASSLVGGGYEQYF	TGTGCCAGCAGCTTAGTAGGCGGAGGCTACGAGCAGTACTTC
TRBV4-1	few	-	TRBJ2-1	CASSPVGGSYNEQFF	TGCGCCAGCAGCCCAGTCGGGGGCAGTTACAATGAGCAGTTCTTC
TRBV29-1	-	-	TRBJ1-1	CSRYGRGCGAFF	TGCAGCCGATATGGACGGGGCTGCGGAGCTTTCTTT
TRBV7-3	few	TRBD2	TRBJ2-1	CASSQVGGRAGVFF	TGTGCCAGCAGCCAGGTGGGCGGGAGGGCCGGTGTGTTCTTC
TRBV2	-	TRBD2	TRBJ2-3	CASSDPSGTRDTQYF	TGTGCCAGCAGCGACCCTAGCGGGACTCGGGATACGCAGTATTTT
TRBV29-1	few	-	TRBJ2-3	CSVERGRPTDTQYF	TGCAGCGTTGAACGGGGGAGGCCCACAGATACGCAGTATTTT
TRBV29-1	-	-	TRBJ2-7	CSVEGSPDAGRYEQYF	TGCAGCGTTGAAGGGAGCCCAGATGCAGGAAGGTACGAGCAGTACTTC
TRBV29-1	-	-	TRBJ2-5	CSVDMFQETQYF	TGCAGCGTTGATATGTTTCAAGAGACCCAGTACTTC
TRBV7-7	-	-	TRBJ1-1	CASSLFVNTEAFF	TGTGCCAGCAGCTTATTTGTGAACACTGAAGCTTTCTTT
TRBV9	-	TRBD1	TRBJ2-7	CASSGDQGEREQYF	TGTGCCAGCAGCGGGGATCAGGGGGAGAGGGAGCAGTACTTC
TRBV6-1	-	-	TRBJ1-2	CASSPRASPGGYTF	TGTGCCAGCAGTCCTCGGGCCTCCCCCGGTGGCTACACCTTC
TRBV19	few	-	TRBJ2-1	CASSIGGGSYNEQFF	TGTGCCAGTAGTATAGGAGGGGGATCCTACAATGAGCAGTTCTTC
TRBV5-6	-	-	TRBJ2-1	CASSSGWARGQFF	TGTGCCAGCAGCAGCGGGTGGGCGAGAGGGCAGTTCTTC
TRBV23-1	-	-	TRBJ1-5	CASSQSSQNSNQPQHF	TGCGCCAGCAGTCAATCTTCACAGAATAGCAATCAGCCCCAGCATTTT
TRBV15	once	-	TRBJ2-5	CATSFLVKETQYF	TGTGCCACCAGCTTTTTGGTGAAAGAGACCCAGTACTTC
TRBV5-1	few	TRBD1	TRBJ2-7	CASSLTGAYEQYF	TGCGCCAGCAGCTTGACAGGGGCCTACGAGCAGTACTTC
TRBV27	-	-	TRBJ2-7	CASSQRQLDYEQYF	TGTGCCAGCAGTCAAAGACAGCTAGACTACGAGCAGTACTTC
TRBV29-1	-	TRBD1	TRBJ1-2	CSVDGGQQYGYTF	TGCAGCGTTGACGGGGGACAGCAATATGGCTACACCTTC
TRBV7-9	few	-	TRBJ2-2	CASSLSGELFF	TGTGCCAGCAGCTTATCCGGGGAGCTGTTTTTT
TRBV29-1	few	-	TRBJ1-1	CSAPMNTEAFF	TGCAGCGCCCCAATGAACACTGAAGCTTTCTTT
TRBV10-2	-	TRBD1	TRBJ2-1	CASSEPGQGQFF	TGCGCCAGCAGTGAGCCGGGACAGGGGCAGTTCTTC
TRBV27	-	-	TRBJ2-3	CASSHTGHTDTQYF	TGTGCCAGCAGTCATACCGGGCACACAGATACGCAGTATTTT
TRBV29-1	few	-	TRBJ2-7	CSVAGRSSYEQYF	TGCAGCGTTGCTGGACGGAGTTCATACGAGCAGTACTTC
TRBV14	-	TRBD1	TRBJ2-7	CASSPRDSNYEQYF	TGTGCCAGCAGCCCCCGGGACAGCAACTACGAGCAGTACTTC
TRBV6-5	-	TRBD1	TRBJ1-1	CASSYSIPTGDTEAFF	TGTGCCAGCAGTTACTCGATCCCGACAGGGGATACTGAAGCTTTCTTT
TRBV27	-	TRBD1	TRBJ2-2	CASSLSIYRGHTGELFF	TGTGCCAGCAGTTTATCGATCTACAGGGGGCACACCGGGGAGCTGTTTTTT
TRBV7-8	few	-	TRBJ1-1	CASSLARGGGTEAFF	TGTGCCAGCAGCTTAGCCAGGGGCGGAGGCACTGAAGCTTTCTTT